The sequence of this T cell receptor (beta chain) was determined in a study of blood T cell repertoires in COVID-19. Measured with immunoSEQ multiplex PCR; TCRdb has only the in-frame clones, and not every one. The table lists 110,000 to 150,000 clones, approximately 83% of them singletons. Germline-derived CDR1 and CDR2 are ENHRY and SYGVKD. The CDR3 totals 11 residues. Trimming took 3 bases from V and 7 from J, leaving 6 bases between them. Sample: peripheral blood. The gene calls are TRBV10-3 and TRBJ1-1, with D unresolved. The clonotype originates from a human donor in a cohort sampled during active COVID-19. CDR3 residues: CAISDAGEAFF. For the CDR3, the DNA is TGTGCCATCAGTGATGCGGGTGAAGCTTTCTTT.